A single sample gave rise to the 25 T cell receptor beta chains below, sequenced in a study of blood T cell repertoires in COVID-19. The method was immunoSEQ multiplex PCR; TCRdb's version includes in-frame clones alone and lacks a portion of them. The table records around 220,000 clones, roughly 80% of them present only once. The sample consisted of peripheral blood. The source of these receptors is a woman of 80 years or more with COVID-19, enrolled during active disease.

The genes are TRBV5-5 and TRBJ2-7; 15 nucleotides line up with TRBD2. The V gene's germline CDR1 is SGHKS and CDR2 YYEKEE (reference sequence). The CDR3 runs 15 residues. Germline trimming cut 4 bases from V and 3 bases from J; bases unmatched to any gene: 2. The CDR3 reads CASSPGLAGGYEQYF. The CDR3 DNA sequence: TGTGCCAGCAGCCCGGGACTAGCGGGGGGCTACGAGCAGTACTTC.

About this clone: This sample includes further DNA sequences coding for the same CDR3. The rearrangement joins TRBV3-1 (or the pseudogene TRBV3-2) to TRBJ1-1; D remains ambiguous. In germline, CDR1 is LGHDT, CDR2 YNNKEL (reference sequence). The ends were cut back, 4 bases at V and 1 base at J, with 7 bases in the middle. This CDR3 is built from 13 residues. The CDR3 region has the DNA TGTGCCAGCAGCCTAGGCGGGAACACTGAAGCTTTCTTT. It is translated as CASSLGGNTEAFF.

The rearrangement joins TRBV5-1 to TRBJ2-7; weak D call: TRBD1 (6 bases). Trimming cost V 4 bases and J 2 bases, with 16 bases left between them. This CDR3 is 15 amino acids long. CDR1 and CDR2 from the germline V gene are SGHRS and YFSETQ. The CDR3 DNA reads TGCGCCAGCAGCGAAAAGTTCAGGGGTACCTACGAGCAGTACTTC. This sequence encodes CASSEKFRGTYEQYF.

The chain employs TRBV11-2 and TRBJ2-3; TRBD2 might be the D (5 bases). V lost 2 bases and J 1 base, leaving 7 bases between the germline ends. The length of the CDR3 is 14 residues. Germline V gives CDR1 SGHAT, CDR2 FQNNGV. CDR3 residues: CASSLQAGTDTQYF. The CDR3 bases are TGTGCCAGCAGCTTACAAGCGGGCACAGATACGCAGTATTTT.

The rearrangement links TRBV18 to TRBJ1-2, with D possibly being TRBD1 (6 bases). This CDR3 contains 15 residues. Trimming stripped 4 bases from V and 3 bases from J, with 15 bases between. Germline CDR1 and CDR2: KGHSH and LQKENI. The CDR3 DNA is TGTGCCAGCTCACTCAACAGGGTTATGGACTATGGCTACACCTTC. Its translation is CASSLNRVMDYGYTF.

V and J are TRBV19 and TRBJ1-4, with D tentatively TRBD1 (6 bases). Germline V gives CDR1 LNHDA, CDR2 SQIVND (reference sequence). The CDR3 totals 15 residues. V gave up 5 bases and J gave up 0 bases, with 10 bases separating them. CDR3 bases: TGTGCCAGTAGTTTTCGGACAGCAACTAATGAAAAACTGTTTTTT. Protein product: CASSFRTATNEKLFF.

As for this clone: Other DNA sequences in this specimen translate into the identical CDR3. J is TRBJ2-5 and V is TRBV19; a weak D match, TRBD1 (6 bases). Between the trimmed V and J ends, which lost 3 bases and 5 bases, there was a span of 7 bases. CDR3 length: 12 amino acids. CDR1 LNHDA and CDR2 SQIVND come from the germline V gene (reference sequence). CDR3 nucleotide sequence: TGTGCCAGTAGTATTAGGGGGGAGACCCAGTACTTC. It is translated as CASSIRGETQYF.

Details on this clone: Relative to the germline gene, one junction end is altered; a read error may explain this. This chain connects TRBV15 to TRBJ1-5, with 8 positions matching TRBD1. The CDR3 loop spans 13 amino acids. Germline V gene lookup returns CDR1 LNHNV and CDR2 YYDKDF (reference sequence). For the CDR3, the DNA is TGTGCCACCAGCAGAGGGACAGGGCCTCTCGAGGATTTT. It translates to CATSRGTGPLEDF.

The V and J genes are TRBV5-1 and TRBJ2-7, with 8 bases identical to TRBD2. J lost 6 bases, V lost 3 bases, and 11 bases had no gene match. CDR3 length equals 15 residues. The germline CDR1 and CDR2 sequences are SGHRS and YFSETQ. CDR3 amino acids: CASSSTGTRGGEQYF. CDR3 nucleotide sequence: TGCGCCAGCAGCTCAACCGGGACTAGAGGCGGCGAGCAGTACTTC.

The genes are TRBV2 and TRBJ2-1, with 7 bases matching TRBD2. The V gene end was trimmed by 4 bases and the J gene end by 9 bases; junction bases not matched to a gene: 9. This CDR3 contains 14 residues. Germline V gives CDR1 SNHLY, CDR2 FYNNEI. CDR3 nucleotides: TGTGCCAGCAGTGCCGGGGGGAGTTTCGGTGAGCAGTTCTTC. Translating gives CASSAGGSFGEQFF.

The CDR3 is CASSQGTSQETQYF. The CDR3 DNA follows: TGCGCCAGCAGCCAAGGGACTAGCCAAGAGACCCAGTACTTC. This chain joins TRBV4-1 and TRBJ2-5; 7 bases agree with TRBD2. There are 14 residues in the CDR3. The germline V gene encodes CDR1 MGHRA and CDR2 YSYEKL. J lost 1 base, V lost 1 base, and 0 bases had no gene match.

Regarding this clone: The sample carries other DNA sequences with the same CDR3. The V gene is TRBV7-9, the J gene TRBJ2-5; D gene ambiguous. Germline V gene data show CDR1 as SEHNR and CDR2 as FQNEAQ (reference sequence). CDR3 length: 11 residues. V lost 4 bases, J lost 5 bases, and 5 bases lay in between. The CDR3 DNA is TGTGCCAGCAGCTCCAGGGAGACCCAGTACTTC. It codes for CASSSRETQYF.

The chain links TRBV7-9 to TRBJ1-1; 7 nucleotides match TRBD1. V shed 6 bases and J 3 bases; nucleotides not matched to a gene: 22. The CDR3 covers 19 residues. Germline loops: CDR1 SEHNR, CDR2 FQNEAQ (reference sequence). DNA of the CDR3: TGTGCCAGCAGAAACAGCGGGGGGTCGCTTCAGGGGGGCCACACTGAAGCTTTCTTT. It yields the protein CASRNSGGSLQGGHTEAFF.

The CDR3 DNA sequence: TGCGCCAGCAGGAGAGAGCCGGGAAACACCATATATTTT. It translates to CASRREPGNTIYF. V usage is TRBV5-1 and J usage is TRBJ1-3; D uncertain. V gave up 5 bases and J gave up 4 bases, with 10 bases separating them. This CDR3 has 13 residues. Per the germline V gene, CDR1 is SGHRS and CDR2 is YFSETQ.

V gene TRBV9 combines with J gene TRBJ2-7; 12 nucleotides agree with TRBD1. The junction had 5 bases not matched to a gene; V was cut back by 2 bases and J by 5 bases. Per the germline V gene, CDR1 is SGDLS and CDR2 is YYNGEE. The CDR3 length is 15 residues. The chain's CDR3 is CASSVSGTGGHEQYF. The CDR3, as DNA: TGTGCCAGCAGCGTTTCCGGGACAGGGGGCCACGAGCAGTACTTC.

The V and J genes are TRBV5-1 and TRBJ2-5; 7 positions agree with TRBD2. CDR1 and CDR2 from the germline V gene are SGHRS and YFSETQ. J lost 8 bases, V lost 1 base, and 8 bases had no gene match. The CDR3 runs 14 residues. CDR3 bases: TGCGCCAGCAGCTTGACACTAGCGAGAAATACCCAGTACTTC. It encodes CASSLTLARNTQYF.

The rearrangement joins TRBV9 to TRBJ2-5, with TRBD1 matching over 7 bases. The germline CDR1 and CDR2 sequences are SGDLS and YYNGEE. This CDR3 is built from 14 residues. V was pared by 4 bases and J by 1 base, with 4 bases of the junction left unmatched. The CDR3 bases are TGTGCCAGCAGCCCCGGGACAGCCCAAGAGACCCAGTACTTC. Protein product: CASSPGTAQETQYF.

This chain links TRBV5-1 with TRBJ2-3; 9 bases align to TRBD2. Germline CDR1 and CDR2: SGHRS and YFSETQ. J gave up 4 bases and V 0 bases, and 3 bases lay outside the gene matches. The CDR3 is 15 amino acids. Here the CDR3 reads CASSLEGTSPDTQYF. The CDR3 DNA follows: TGCGCCAGCAGCTTGGAGGGGACTAGCCCAGATACGCAGTATTTT.

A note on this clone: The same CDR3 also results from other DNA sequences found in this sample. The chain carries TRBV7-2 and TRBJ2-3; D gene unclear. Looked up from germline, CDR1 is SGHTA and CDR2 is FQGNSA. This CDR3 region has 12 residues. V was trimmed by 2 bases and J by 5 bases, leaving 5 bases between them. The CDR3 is CASSLIRDTQYF. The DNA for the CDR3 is TGTGCCAGCAGCTTAATCAGAGATACGCAGTATTTT.

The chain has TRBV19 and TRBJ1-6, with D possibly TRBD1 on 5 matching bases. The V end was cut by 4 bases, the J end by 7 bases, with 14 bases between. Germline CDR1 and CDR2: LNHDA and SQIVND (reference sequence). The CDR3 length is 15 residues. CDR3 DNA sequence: TGTGCCAGTAGTACCTGGGATCGGGGGAATTCACCCCTCCACTTT. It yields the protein CASSTWDRGNSPLHF.

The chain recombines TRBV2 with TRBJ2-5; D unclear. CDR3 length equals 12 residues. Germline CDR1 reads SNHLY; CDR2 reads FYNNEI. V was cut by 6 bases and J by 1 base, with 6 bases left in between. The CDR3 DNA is TGTGCCAGCAGCCCAGTCCAAGAGACCCAGTACTTC. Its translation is CASSPVQETQYF.

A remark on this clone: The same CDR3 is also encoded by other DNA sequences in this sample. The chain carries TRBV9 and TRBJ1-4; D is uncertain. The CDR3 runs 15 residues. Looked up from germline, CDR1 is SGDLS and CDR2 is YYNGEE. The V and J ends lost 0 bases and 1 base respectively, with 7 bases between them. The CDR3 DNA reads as TGTGCCAGCAGCGTAGGGGCAGGAACTAATGAAAAACTGTTTTTT. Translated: CASSVGAGTNEKLFF. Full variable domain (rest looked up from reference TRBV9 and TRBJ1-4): DSGVTQTPKHLITATGQRVTLRCSPRSGDLSVYWYQQSLDQGLQFLIQYYNGEERAKGNILERFSAQQFPDLHSELNLSSLELGDSALYFCASSVGAGTNEKLFFGSGTQLSVL.

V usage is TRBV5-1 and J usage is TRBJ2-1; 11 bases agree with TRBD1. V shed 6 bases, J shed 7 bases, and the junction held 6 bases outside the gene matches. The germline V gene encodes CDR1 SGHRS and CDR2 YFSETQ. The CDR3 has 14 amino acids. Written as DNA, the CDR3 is TGCGCCAGCACCGAAGGGACAGGGGGGAATGAGCAGTTCTTC. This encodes CASTEGTGGNEQFF.

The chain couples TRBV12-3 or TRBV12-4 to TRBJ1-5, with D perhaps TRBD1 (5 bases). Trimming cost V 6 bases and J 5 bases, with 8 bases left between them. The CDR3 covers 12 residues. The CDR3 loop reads CASSRGDQPQHF. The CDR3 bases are TGTGCCAGCAGCCGGGGGGATCAGCCCCAGCATTTT.

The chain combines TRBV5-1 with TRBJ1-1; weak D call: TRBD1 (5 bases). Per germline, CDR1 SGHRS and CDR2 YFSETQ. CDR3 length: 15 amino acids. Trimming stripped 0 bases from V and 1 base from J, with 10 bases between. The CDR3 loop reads CASSLEEGANTEAFF. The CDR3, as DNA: TGCGCCAGCAGCTTGGAAGAAGGGGCGAACACTGAAGCTTTCTTT.